Many counts were recorded for the clone carrying this TCR beta chain. The target antigen is unknown. The sample originates from a study of T cell repertoires in cytomegalovirus infection. Overall study: It can be stated that public TCR beta signatures indicated CMV infection as well as a matching HLA type.

General observations from the study: Ex vivo, HLA-C-restricted CMV-specific TCR beta clonotypes prevailed over the rest of the response. The cumulative frequency of public TCR beta families identified carriers of CMV plus the relevant HLA.

Each CDR3 protein gets one entry after TCRdb re-called the reads with MiXCR. The sample records tens of thousands of distinct CDR3 sequences, under 5% being singletons. Sequencing input: PBMCs. This TCR was recovered from a human donor in good health (CMV status not recorded). Some clones in this sample may be carry-over from other donors' samples.

The CDR3 is CASSLRTDTNYGYTF. CDR3 DNA: TGCGCCAGCAGCCTAAGAACGGACACTAACTATGGCTACACCTTC. V and J are TRBV4-3 and TRBJ1-2; D might be TRBD1 (5 bases). The CDR3 contains 15 residues. Germline lookup yields CDR1 LGHNA and CDR2 YSLEER. The V and J ends lost 4 bases and 0 bases respectively, with 12 bases between them.